The next 2 T cell receptor beta chains were all read from a single sample in a study of blood T cell repertoires in COVID-19. The data were produced by immunoSEQ multiplex PCR, yet TCRdb's version contains in-frame clones alone and is incomplete. The sample lists fewer than 90,000 clones, roughly 88% seen once, with roughly 0.51% in the top ten. Specimen: peripheral blood. The receptors shown here come from a man in his sixties with acute or convalescent COVID-19.

CDR3 in amino acids: CASSLAPGTSEQYF. The CDR3 nucleotides are TGTGCCAGCAGCTTAGCCCCCGGGACTAGCGAGCAGTACTTC. The J gene is TRBJ2-7, the V gene TRBV7-9; 8 bases map to TRBD2. Looked up from germline, CDR1 is SEHNR and CDR2 is FQNEAQ (reference sequence). The CDR3 spans 14 residues. V lost 0 bases to trimming and J lost 6 bases; unmatched junction nucleotides: 4.

This clone showed up just a few times. V gene TRBV9 combines with J gene TRBJ2-2, with 8 bases fitting TRBD1. The J segment lost 6 bases and the V segment lost 3 bases, leaving 7 bases of the junction unmatched. Per the germline V gene, CDR1 is SGDLS and CDR2 is YYNGEE. The CDR3 extends over 15 amino acids. CDR3 bases: TGTGCCAGCAGCGACCGGGACAGGCCTTCCGGGGAGCTGTTTTTT. Encoded protein: CASSDRDRPSGELFF.